Listed here are 5 T cell receptor beta chains from one sample, sequenced in a study of shared clonotypes between healthy human individuals. Data came from immunoSEQ multiplex PCR; TCRdb stores just in-frame clones and leaves some out. The table lists 600,000 to 750,000 clones, 90% of them singletons. Source material: memory CD8+ T cells from PBMCs. The subset here: CD45RO+ cells pooled with CCR7-negative TemRA cells. These TCRs come from a man aged 18 to 30 in good health. Some clones in this sample may be carry-over from other donors' samples.

The V call is TRBV10-2, the J call TRBJ1-5; a weak D match, TRBD1 (6 bases). Germline V gene lookup returns CDR1 WSHSY and CDR2 SAAADI. V dropped 2 bases and J dropped 4 bases, with 9 bases sitting between them. CDR3 length: 14 residues. The chain's CDR3 is CASSEGTLNQPQHF. CDR3 coding DNA: TGCGCCAGCAGTGAGGGGACACTAAATCAGCCCCAGCATTTT.

This chain uses TRBV6-5 with TRBJ1-4, with 8 bases fitting TRBD1. Germline V gene sequence: CDR1 MNHEY, CDR2 SVGAGI. V was pared by 6 bases and J by 2 bases, with 5 bases of the junction left unmatched. The CDR3 is 15 residues long. CDR3 in DNA: TGTGCCAGCAGCCACACAGGGGGGACTAATGAAAAACTGTTTTTT. This codes for CASSHTGGTNEKLFF.

J is TRBJ1-5 and V is TRBV19; D is unclear. The CDR3 sequence is 15 residues long. V was clipped by 7 bases and J by 9 bases, with 22 bases between them. Per the germline V gene, CDR1 is LNHDA and CDR2 is SQIVND (reference sequence). The CDR3 protein is CASNFLGLRIMPQHF. DNA for the CDR3: TGTGCCAGTAATTTTCTGGGATTAAGAATCATGCCCCAGCATTTT.

CDR3 protein: CASSLGSSGSPLHF. The CDR3, as DNA: TGTGCCAGCAGCTTGGGAAGTTCGGGTTCACCCCTCCACTTT. The chain carries TRBV5-6 and TRBJ1-6, with unresolved D. The ends were cut back, 0 bases at V and 9 bases at J, with 10 bases in the middle. Germline CDR1 reads SGHDT; CDR2 reads YYEEEE. There are 14 residues in the CDR3.

The V call is TRBV25-1, the J call TRBJ2-7, with a possible D match to TRBD2 (5 bases). CDR1 is MGHDK, CDR2 SYGVNS, per germline. CDR3 size: 14 residues. The V end was cut by 4 bases, the J end by 4 bases, with 14 bases between. CDR3 DNA: TGTGCCAGCAGTGCCCCGGGAAGGGCTTACGAGCAGTACTTC. Amino acid sequence: CASSAPGRAYEQYF.